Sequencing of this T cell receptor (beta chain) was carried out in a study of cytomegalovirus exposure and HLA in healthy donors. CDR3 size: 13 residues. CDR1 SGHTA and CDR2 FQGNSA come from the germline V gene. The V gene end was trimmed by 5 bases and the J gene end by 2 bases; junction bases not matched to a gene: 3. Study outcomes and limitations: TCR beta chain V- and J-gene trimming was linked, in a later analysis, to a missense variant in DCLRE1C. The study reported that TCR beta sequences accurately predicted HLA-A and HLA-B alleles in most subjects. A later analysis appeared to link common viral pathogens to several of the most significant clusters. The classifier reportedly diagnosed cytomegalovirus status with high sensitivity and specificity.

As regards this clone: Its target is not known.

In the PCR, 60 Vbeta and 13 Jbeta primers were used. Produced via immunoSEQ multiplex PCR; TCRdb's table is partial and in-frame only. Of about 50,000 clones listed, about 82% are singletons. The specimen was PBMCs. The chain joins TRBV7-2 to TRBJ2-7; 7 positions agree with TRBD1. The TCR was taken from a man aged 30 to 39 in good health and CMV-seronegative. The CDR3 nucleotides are TGTGCCAGCAGCCCGCAGGGGGCCTACGAGCAGTACTTC. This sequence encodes CASSPQGAYEQYF.